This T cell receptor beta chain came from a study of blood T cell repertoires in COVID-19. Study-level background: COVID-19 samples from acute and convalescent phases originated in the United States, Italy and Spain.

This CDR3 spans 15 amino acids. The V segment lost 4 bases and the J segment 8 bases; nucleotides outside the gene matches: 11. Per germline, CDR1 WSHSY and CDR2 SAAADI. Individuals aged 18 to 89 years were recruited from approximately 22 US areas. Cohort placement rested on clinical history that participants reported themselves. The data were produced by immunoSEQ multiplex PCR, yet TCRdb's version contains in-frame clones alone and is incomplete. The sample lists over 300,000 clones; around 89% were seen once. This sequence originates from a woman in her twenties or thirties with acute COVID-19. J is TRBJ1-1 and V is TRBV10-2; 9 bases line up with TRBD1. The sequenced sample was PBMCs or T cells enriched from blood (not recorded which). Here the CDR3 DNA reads TGCGCCAGCAGTGGTAGAGGGACAGGGACACCAGAAGCTTTCTTT. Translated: CASSGRGTGTPEAFF.